This T cell receptor beta chain derives from a study of cytomegalovirus exposure and HLA in healthy donors. Study-level information: In a previous analysis, 110 million or so unique TCR beta sequences were found from 150 million to 200 million T cells. Study-wide results and caveats: Common viral pathogens (according to a later analysis) appeared linked to several of the most significant clusters. With DRB1 most and HLA-C fewest, TCR association rates differed between HLA loci in a later analysis.

Healthy individuals who donated bone marrow served as the donors. The CDR3 sequence is 15 residues long. J lost 4 bases, V lost 0 bases, and 4 bases had no gene match. Notes on this clone: Its specificity is not known.

Primers included in the PCR were 60 Vbeta and 13 Jbeta primers. Sequencing used immunoSEQ multiplex PCR; TCRdb keeps in-frame clones, though not all of them. This sample has 150,000 to 250,000 clones, with about four fifths found just once. V is TRBV5-3 and J is TRBJ2-7; 10 bases match TRBD1. TRBV5-3 is given ORF status, its function remaining uncertain. The clonotype was recovered from a boy aged 2-9 years in good health and CMV-seronegative. Material: PBMCs. The CDR3 here is CARSLGQGADYEQYF. The CDR3 coding sequence is TGTGCCAGAAGCTTGGGACAGGGGGCGGATTACGAGCAGTACTTC.